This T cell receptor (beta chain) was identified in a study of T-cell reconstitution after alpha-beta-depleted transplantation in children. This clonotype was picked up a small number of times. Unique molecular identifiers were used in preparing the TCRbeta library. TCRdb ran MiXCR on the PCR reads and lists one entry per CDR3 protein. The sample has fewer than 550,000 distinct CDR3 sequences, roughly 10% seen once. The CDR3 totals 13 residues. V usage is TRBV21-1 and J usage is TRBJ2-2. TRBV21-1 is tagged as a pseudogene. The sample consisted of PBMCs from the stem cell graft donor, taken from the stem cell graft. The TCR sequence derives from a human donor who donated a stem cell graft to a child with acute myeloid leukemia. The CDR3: CATPKAERGELFF. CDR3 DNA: TGTGCCACCCCGAAGGCTGAGAGAGGGGAGCTGTTTTTT.